Listed below are T cell receptor beta chains from one sample, sequenced in a study of blood T cell repertoires in COVID-19. Only in-frame clones appear in the TCRdb table, and some are missing; sequencing was by immunoSEQ multiplex PCR. The sample lists tens of thousands of clones; roughly 90% were seen once. Input material: peripheral blood. The receptor source for this set is an elderly woman with acute or convalescent COVID-19. CDR3s include the opening cysteine and the closing phenylalanine or tryptophan. The D gene is left open where the match is weak. Only part of the rows carry a size: once, few, many, or a class if the clone is expanded.

j_gene: TRBJ1-1
v_gene: TRBV2
d_gene: TRBD1
abundance: -
CDR3aa: CASSETPGQDTEAFF
CDR3nt: TGTGCCAGCAGTGAAACCCCCGGACAGGACACTGAAGCTTTCTTT

j_gene: TRBJ2-5
v_gene: TRBV5-1
d_gene: TRBD1
abundance: -
CDR3aa: CASSLVGTEKETQYF
CDR3nt: TGCGCCAGCAGCTTGGTTGGGACAGAAAAAGAGACCCAGTACTTC

j_gene: TRBJ2-4
v_gene: TRBV6-6
d_gene: -
abundance: -
CDR3aa: CASSYNGPQGNIQYF
CDR3nt: TGTGCCAGCAGTTATAATGGGCCGCAGGGGAACATTCAGTACTTC

j_gene: TRBJ2-7
v_gene: TRBV5-1
d_gene: TRBD2
abundance: -
CDR3aa: CASSLAPVSGNSLYEQYF
CDR3nt: TGCGCCAGCAGCTTGGCCCCGGTTAGCGGGAACTCCCTTTACGAGCAGTACTTC

j_gene: TRBJ1-4
v_gene: TRBV5-1
d_gene: TRBD1
abundance: -
CDR3aa: CASSPDRINEKLFF
CDR3nt: TGCGCCAGCAGCCCGGACAGGATTAATGAAAAACTGTTTTTT

j_gene: TRBJ2-2
v_gene: TRBV7-2
d_gene: TRBD2
abundance: -
CDR3aa: CASSFAGGTNTGELFF
CDR3nt: TGTGCCAGCAGCTTTGCCGGGGGGACCAACACCGGGGAGCTGTTTTTT

j_gene: TRBJ1-4
v_gene: TRBV6-5
d_gene: -
abundance: -
CDR3aa: CASSSRKAGGLFF
CDR3nt: TGTGCCAGCAGTAGCAGGAAGGCCGGGGGGCTGTTTTTT

j_gene: TRBJ1-2
v_gene: TRBV28
d_gene: -
abundance: few
CDR3aa: CASSQAGTRNYGYTF
CDR3nt: TGTGCCAGCAGTCAAGCCGGGACAAGGAACTATGGCTACACCTTC

j_gene: TRBJ2-3
v_gene: TRBV7-2
d_gene: TRBD2
abundance: -
CDR3aa: CASSWGLDPTDTQYF
CDR3nt: TGTGCCAGCAGCTGGGGACTAGATCCCACAGATACGCAGTATTTT

j_gene: TRBJ2-3
v_gene: TRBV5-1
d_gene: -
abundance: few
CDR3aa: CASSFLTDTQYF
CDR3nt: TGCGCCAGCAGCTTTTTAACAGATACGCAGTATTTT

j_gene: TRBJ1-3
v_gene: TRBV29-1
d_gene: TRBD1
abundance: -
CDR3aa: CSVRIGDRVGNTIYF
CDR3nt: TGCAGCGTTCGAATCGGGGACAGGGTTGGCAACACCATATATTTT

j_gene: TRBJ2-7
v_gene: TRBV28
d_gene: TRBD2
abundance: -
CDR3aa: CASSGISGRALYEQYF
CDR3nt: TGTGCCAGCAGTGGGATAAGCGGGAGGGCCCTCTACGAGCAGTACTTC

j_gene: TRBJ2-7
v_gene: TRBV27
d_gene: TRBD2
abundance: -
CDR3aa: CASSLVAGVYEQYF
CDR3nt: TGTGCCAGCAGTCTCGTAGCGGGAGTGTACGAGCAGTACTTC

j_gene: TRBJ1-4
v_gene: TRBV5-1
d_gene: TRBD1
abundance: -
CDR3aa: CASSLAGTGGEKLFF
CDR3nt: TGCGCCAGCAGCTTGGCGGGGACAGGAGGTGAAAAACTGTTTTTT

j_gene: TRBJ2-1
v_gene: TRBV5-4
d_gene: -
abundance: -
CDR3aa: CASSLSGSLNEQFF
CDR3nt: TGTGCCAGCAGCTTATCCGGGAGCTTGAATGAGCAGTTCTTC

j_gene: TRBJ2-2
v_gene: TRBV18
d_gene: -
abundance: -
CDR3aa: CASSPNAHGELFF
CDR3nt: TGTGCCAGCTCACCAAACGCGCACGGGGAGCTGTTTTTT

j_gene: TRBJ1-3
v_gene: TRBV3-1/TRBV3-2
d_gene: TRBD1
abundance: -
CDR3aa: CASSPDRGSGNTIYF
CDR3nt: TGTGCCAGCAGCCCGGACAGGGGGTCTGGAAACACCATATATTTT

j_gene: TRBJ2-1
v_gene: TRBV13
d_gene: TRBD2
abundance: -
CDR3aa: CASSFGRAYNEQFF
CDR3nt: TGTGCCAGCAGCTTCGGGAGGGCCTACAATGAGCAGTTCTTC

j_gene: TRBJ1-2
v_gene: TRBV7-2
d_gene: -
abundance: -
CDR3aa: CASSYGGPANYGYTF
CDR3nt: TGTGCCAGCAGCTACGGGGGGCCGGCTAACTATGGCTACACCTTC

j_gene: TRBJ2-7
v_gene: TRBV18
d_gene: TRBD2
abundance: -
CDR3aa: CASQTTSGSNYEQYF
CDR3nt: TGTGCCAGCCAAACAACTAGCGGGAGCAACTACGAGCAGTACTTC

j_gene: TRBJ1-5
v_gene: TRBV2
d_gene: TRBD1
abundance: -
CDR3aa: CASRAGGYSNQPQHF
CDR3nt: TGTGCCAGCAGGGCAGGGGGTTATAGCAATCAGCCCCAGCATTTT

j_gene: TRBJ2-3
v_gene: TRBV6-5
d_gene: TRBD2
abundance: -
CDR3aa: CASSLAGGPYTQYF
CDR3nt: TGTGCCAGCAGTTTGGCGGGAGGGCCGTATACGCAGTATTTT

j_gene: TRBJ1-6
v_gene: TRBV6-1
d_gene: TRBD1
abundance: -
CDR3aa: CASSVEGDSYNSPLHF
CDR3nt: TGTGCCAGCAGTGTTGAAGGGGACAGCTATAATTCACCCCTCCACTTT

j_gene: TRBJ1-5
v_gene: TRBV19
d_gene: TRBD1
abundance: -
CDR3aa: CATSPDRDNQPQHF
CDR3nt: TGTGCCACCAGCCCGGACAGGGACAATCAGCCCCAGCATTTT

j_gene: TRBJ2-7
v_gene: TRBV10-2
d_gene: -
abundance: -
CDR3aa: CASLQTRFSYEQYF
CDR3nt: TGCGCCAGCCTGCAAACGAGATTCTCCTACGAGCAGTACTTC

j_gene: TRBJ2-5
v_gene: TRBV9
d_gene: -
abundance: -
CDR3aa: CASSVGQGRVRETQYF
CDR3nt: TGTGCCAGCAGCGTAGGTCAGGGAAGGGTACGGGAGACCCAGTACTTC

j_gene: TRBJ2-3
v_gene: TRBV10-1
d_gene: TRBD2
abundance: -
CDR3aa: CASSESGVLAGVDTQYF
CDR3nt: TGCGCCAGCAGTGAGTCGGGCGTCCTAGCGGGAGTAGATACGCAGTATTTT

j_gene: TRBJ2-3
v_gene: TRBV11-2
d_gene: -
abundance: once
CDR3aa: CASSLGAGVSTDTQYF
CDR3nt: TGTGCCAGCAGCTTGGGGGCGGGAGTAAGCACAGATACGCAGTATTTT

j_gene: TRBJ1-4
v_gene: TRBV12-5
d_gene: TRBD1
abundance: -
CDR3aa: CASGPGQGREKLFF
CDR3nt: TGTGCTAGTGGTCCAGGACAGGGCCGTGAAAAACTGTTTTTT

j_gene: TRBJ2-2
v_gene: TRBV28
d_gene: -
abundance: -
CDR3aa: CASSLAGSLAGELFF
CDR3nt: TGTGCCAGCAGTCTAGCCGGGTCCTTGGCCGGGGAGCTGTTTTTT

j_gene: TRBJ1-2
v_gene: TRBV5-4
d_gene: -
abundance: -
CDR3aa: CASSLGGVSRYGYTF
CDR3nt: TGTGCCAGCAGCTTGGGGGGGGTTTCCCGGTATGGCTACACCTTC

j_gene: TRBJ1-1
v_gene: TRBV6-5
d_gene: -
abundance: few
CDR3aa: CASSSLRSTEVF
CDR3nt: TGTGCCAGCAGTTCCCTCCGGTCTACAGAAGTCTTT

j_gene: TRBJ2-7
v_gene: TRBV4-1
d_gene: TRBD2
abundance: -
CDR3aa: CASSQEVGLAGIRSYEQYF
CDR3nt: TGCGCCAGCAGCCAAGAGGTGGGACTAGCGGGGATACGGTCCTACGAGCAGTACTTC

j_gene: TRBJ2-5
v_gene: TRBV3-1/TRBV3-2
d_gene: TRBD2
abundance: -
CDR3aa: CASTSSGGAGEETQYF
CDR3nt: TGTGCCAGCACCTCTAGCGGGGGGGCAGGGGAAGAGACCCAGTACTTC

j_gene: TRBJ2-2
v_gene: TRBV7-2
d_gene: -
abundance: -
CDR3aa: CASSPQSGRTGELFF
CDR3nt: TGTGCCAGCAGCCCACAGTCAGGCCGCACCGGGGAGCTGTTTTTT

j_gene: TRBJ1-2
v_gene: TRBV5-1
d_gene: -
abundance: -
CDR3aa: CASSIGDGYTF
CDR3nt: TGCGCCAGCAGCATCGGGGATGGCTACACCTTC

j_gene: TRBJ1-2
v_gene: TRBV6-4
d_gene: TRBD1
abundance: -
CDR3aa: CASSDSGGSGYTF
CDR3nt: TGTGCCAGCAGTGACTCAGGGGGCTCGGGCTACACCTTC

j_gene: TRBJ2-7
v_gene: TRBV12-3/TRBV12-4
d_gene: TRBD2
abundance: -
CDR3aa: CASGLAGAYEQYF
CDR3nt: TGTGCCAGCGGACTAGCGGGAGCCTACGAGCAGTACTTC

j_gene: TRBJ2-2
v_gene: TRBV2
d_gene: -
abundance: -
CDR3aa: CASSYRNTGELFF
CDR3nt: TGTGCCAGCAGTTACAGGAACACCGGGGAGCTGTTTTTT

j_gene: TRBJ1-2
v_gene: TRBV7-9
d_gene: TRBD1
abundance: -
CDR3aa: CASSLDTWTGRLRGYTF
CDR3nt: TGTGCCAGCAGCTTAGATACCTGGACAGGGCGGCTGAGGGGCTACACCTTC

j_gene: TRBJ1-4
v_gene: TRBV18
d_gene: -
abundance: -
CDR3aa: CASSPNAGFSTNEKLFF
CDR3nt: TGTGCCAGCTCACCCAATGCGGGGTTCTCAACTAATGAAAAACTGTTTTTT

j_gene: TRBJ2-7
v_gene: TRBV28
d_gene: -
abundance: -
CDR3aa: CASSLHTAPGEQYF
CDR3nt: TGTGCCAGCAGTTTACATACGGCCCCGGGCGAGCAGTACTTC

j_gene: TRBJ1-5
v_gene: TRBV6-1
d_gene: TRBD1
abundance: -
CDR3aa: CASSDIGTEYSNQPQHF
CDR3nt: TGTGCCAGCAGTGACATTGGGACAGAGTATAGCAATCAGCCCCAGCATTTT

j_gene: TRBJ1-1
v_gene: TRBV23-1
d_gene: -
abundance: -
CDR3aa: CASTPRQVNTEAFF
CDR3nt: TGCGCCAGCACCCCACGACAGGTGAACACTGAAGCTTTCTTT

j_gene: TRBJ1-6
v_gene: TRBV5-1
d_gene: -
abundance: -
CDR3aa: CASSSSTGGIDRAPLHF
CDR3nt: TGCGCCAGCAGCAGTTCGACAGGCGGAATCGATAGAGCACCCCTCCACTTT

j_gene: TRBJ2-7
v_gene: TRBV7-3
d_gene: TRBD2
abundance: -
CDR3aa: CASSVTSGDSYEQYF
CDR3nt: TGTGCCAGCAGCGTTACTAGCGGAGATAGCTACGAGCAGTACTTC

j_gene: TRBJ1-6
v_gene: TRBV6-2/TRBV6-3
d_gene: -
abundance: -
CDR3aa: CASSYRGGRSPLHF
CDR3nt: TGTGCCAGCAGTTACAGGGGCGGTAGGTCACCCCTCCACTTT

j_gene: TRBJ2-2
v_gene: TRBV3-1/TRBV3-2
d_gene: -
abundance: -
CDR3aa: CASAPGANTGELFF
CDR3nt: TGTGCCAGCGCCCCAGGGGCGAACACCGGGGAGCTGTTTTTT

j_gene: TRBJ1-5
v_gene: TRBV9
d_gene: TRBD1
abundance: -
CDR3aa: CASSVGTGEGSNQPQHF
CDR3nt: TGTGCCAGCAGCGTCGGGACAGGGGAGGGTAGCAATCAGCCCCAGCATTTT

j_gene: TRBJ1-2
v_gene: TRBV12-3/TRBV12-4
d_gene: -
abundance: -
CDR3aa: CASSLRVDYGYTF
CDR3nt: TGTGCCAGCAGTTTGAGAGTTGACTATGGCTACACCTTC

j_gene: TRBJ1-1
v_gene: TRBV6-1
d_gene: -
abundance: -
CDR3aa: CASSEQGRTEAFF
CDR3nt: TGTGCCAGCAGTGAACAGGGGCGCACTGAAGCTTTCTTT

j_gene: TRBJ1-2
v_gene: TRBV27
d_gene: TRBD1
abundance: once
CDR3aa: CASSTTGTGYYGYTF
CDR3nt: TGTGCCAGCAGTACCACCGGGACAGGATACTATGGCTACACCTTC

j_gene: TRBJ2-6
v_gene: TRBV7-9
d_gene: TRBD1
abundance: -
CDR3aa: CASTMDRGITGANVLTF
CDR3nt: TGTGCCAGCACCATGGACAGGGGGATAACGGGGGCCAACGTCCTGACTTTC

j_gene: TRBJ2-7
v_gene: TRBV18
d_gene: TRBD1
abundance: -
CDR3aa: CASSPAGTGRTEQYF
CDR3nt: TGTGCCAGCTCACCAGCCGGGACAGGCAGGACCGAGCAGTACTTC

j_gene: TRBJ2-1
v_gene: TRBV10-2
d_gene: -
abundance: -
CDR3aa: CASSESPRLHNEQFF
CDR3nt: TGCGCCAGCAGTGAGTCCCCCCGACTTCACAATGAGCAGTTCTTC

j_gene: TRBJ2-7
v_gene: TRBV15
d_gene: -
abundance: -
CDR3aa: CATSRDGGAGYEQYF
CDR3nt: TGTGCCACCAGCAGAGATGGAGGGGCTGGCTACGAGCAGTACTTC

j_gene: TRBJ1-2
v_gene: TRBV4-2
d_gene: -
abundance: -
CDR3aa: CASSQDPAGEFYGYTF
CDR3nt: TGTGCCAGCAGCCAAGATCCGGCAGGGGAATTCTATGGCTACACCTTC

j_gene: TRBJ2-5
v_gene: TRBV4-2
d_gene: TRBD2
abundance: -
CDR3aa: CASSHLLAGGQETQYF
CDR3nt: TGTGCCAGCAGCCATTTACTAGCGGGGGGGCAAGAGACCCAGTACTTC